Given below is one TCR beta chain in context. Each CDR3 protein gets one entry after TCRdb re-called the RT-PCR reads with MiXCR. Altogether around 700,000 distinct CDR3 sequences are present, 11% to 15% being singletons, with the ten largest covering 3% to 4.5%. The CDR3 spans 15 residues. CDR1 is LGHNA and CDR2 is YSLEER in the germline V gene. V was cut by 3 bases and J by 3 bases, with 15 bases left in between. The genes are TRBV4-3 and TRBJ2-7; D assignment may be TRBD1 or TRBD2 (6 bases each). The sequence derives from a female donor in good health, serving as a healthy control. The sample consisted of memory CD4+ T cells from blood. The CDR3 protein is CASSQTVQGGYEQYF. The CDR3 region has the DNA TGCGCCAGCAGCCAGACGGTACAGGGAGGCTACGAGCAGTACTTC.